The T cell receptor beta chain under discussion was sequenced for a study of blood T cell repertoires in COVID-19. Study in general: Acute-phase and convalescent COVID-19 samples originated in the United States, Italy and Spain. Sample material is recorded as cDNA or gDNA derived from T cells, B-cell-depleted T cells, or PBMCs.

This CDR3 has 13 residues. Germline CDR1 reads GTSNPN; CDR2 reads SVGIG (reference sequence). Trimming shortened V by 3 bases and J by 6 bases, and 14 bases separated the two germline ends. Using immunoSEQ multiplex PCR, the repertoire was profiled, and TCRdb retains in-frame clones only, with some absent. This sample has under 350,000 clones, with around 86% found just once. The sequence was obtained from a woman between 40 and 50 years old who had recovered from COVID-19. The chain joins TRBV30 to TRBJ1-1, with a tentative D call TRBD1 (6 bases). The sample taken for sequencing was PBMCs or T cells enriched from blood (not recorded which). CDR3 loop: CAWSWGGQAEAFF. CDR3 in DNA: TGTGCCTGGAGCTGGGGGGGGCAGGCTGAAGCTTTCTTT.